What follows are 12 T cell receptor beta chains derived from one specimen sequenced in a study of shared clonotypes between healthy human individuals (dated by TCRdb to 2018 to 2020). Libraries were built with the immunoSEQ multiplex PCR assay. This is the immuneACCESS table as TCRdb keeps it, with only in-frame sequences that have V and J called. A part of the clones is gone; compared with another copy, unresolved V genes explain less than half, and the rest is unexplained. Present in this sample are fewer than 650,000 clones, 76% of which were seen just once. Approximately 12% of the sample is taken by the ten largest. Sample: PBMCs. The source of these receptors is a woman aged 35 to 49 in good health. Some clones in this sample may be carry-over from other donors' samples.

This rearrangement joins TRBV5-5 to TRBJ1-1; D is perhaps TRBD1 (5 bases). The CDR3 spans 15 residues. V lost 2 bases to trimming and J lost 0 bases, with 11 bases between them. CDR1 SGHKS and CDR2 YYEKEE come from the germline V gene (reference sequence). The CDR3 sequence: CASSLQVTVNTEAFF. CDR3 nucleotides: TGTGCCAGCAGCTTACAGGTGACGGTGAACACTGAAGCTTTCTTT.

Many counts were recorded for this clone. Distinct nucleotide sequences in the sample also encode this CDR3. V usage is TRBV2 and J usage is TRBJ1-2, with 7 bases identical to TRBD1. Losses at the gene ends were 7 bases for V and 8 bases for J; bases not matched to a gene: 10. The length of the CDR3 is 13 residues. CDR1 and CDR2 from the germline V gene are SNHLY and FYNNEI. The DNA of the CDR3 is TGTGCCAGCATCAGCACAGGGGAGGGGGGCTACACCTTC. It translates to CASISTGEGGYTF.

DNA of the CDR3: TGCAGCGTCGCTATAGCGGGGAACACCGGGGAGCTGTTTTTT. Translated: CSVAIAGNTGELFF. The chain has TRBV29-1 and TRBJ2-2; 7 nucleotides match TRBD2. V lost 6 bases and J lost 1; bases outside the gene matches: 5. This CDR3 is built from 14 residues. CDR1 and CDR2 (germline): SQVTM, ANQGSEA.

J is TRBJ2-5 and V is TRBV19; 10 bases line up with TRBD1. V gave up 6 bases and J gave up 5 bases; unmatched junction bases: 6. The CDR3 length is 14 residues. Germline assignment: CDR1 LNHDA and CDR2 SQIVND (reference sequence). The CDR3, as DNA: TGTGCCAGTAGGACGACAGGGGGCGATGAGACCCAGTACTTC. The encoded protein is CASRTTGGDETQYF.

This chain joins TRBV19 and TRBJ2-2, with D perhaps matching TRBD1 (6 bases). Germline CDR1 and CDR2: LNHDA and SQIVND (reference sequence). The CDR3 loop spans 14 amino acids. Trimming stripped 11 bases from V and 4 bases from J, with 17 bases between. The CDR3 DNA sequence: TGTGCCTCATCTATAGGGACACTCACCGGGGAGCTGTTTTTT. The encoded protein is CASSIGTLTGELFF.

The chain couples TRBV28 to TRBJ2-1; D might be TRBD1 or TRBD2, each matching 6 bases. V lost 3 bases, J lost 0 bases, and 15 bases lay in between. This CDR3 spans 17 amino acids. CDR1 MDHEN and CDR2 SYDVKM come from the germline V gene. The DNA for the CDR3 is TGTGCCAGCAGTTTGGGTGGAGGGGGATTCTCCTACAATGAGCAGTTCTTC. This encodes CASSLGGGGFSYNEQFF.

The V and J genes are TRBV7-9 and TRBJ2-7; possibly TRBD2 for D (5 bases). The V end lost 5 bases, the J end lost 2 bases, and 10 bases lay between the germline ends. The CDR3 length is 13 residues. Per the germline V gene, CDR1 is SEHNR and CDR2 is FQNEAQ (reference sequence). The CDR3 loop reads CASSAGLTYEQYF. The CDR3 coding sequence is TGTGCCAGCAGCGCCGGACTTACCTACGAGCAGTACTTC.

This clone was picked up a small number of times. The chain is built from TRBV30 and TRBJ2-3, with D possibly matching TRBD2 (5 bases). The CDR3 has 13 amino acids. V lost 2 bases and J lost 5, with 11 bases in between. CDR1 is GTSNPN and CDR2 is SVGIG in the germline V gene (reference sequence). CDR3 DNA: TGTGCCTGGAGTCCTGGACTTAAAGATACGCAGTATTTT. It yields the protein CAWSPGLKDTQYF.

V gene TRBV7-2 combines with J gene TRBJ2-7; no firm D call. Germline V lookup: CDR1 SGHTA, CDR2 FQGNSA. V lost 5 bases and J lost 7, with 18 bases in between. The CDR3 extends over 14 amino acids. CDR3 DNA: TGTGCCAGCAGCAAAACACAGATGCTGGGGGAGCAGTACTTC. Amino acid sequence: CASSKTQMLGEQYF.

This chain links TRBV7-9 with TRBJ1-1; D is undetermined. Germline lookup yields CDR1 SEHNR and CDR2 FQNEAQ (reference sequence). Trimming took 5 bases from V and 4 from J, leaving 14 bases between them. The CDR3 totals 14 residues. DNA of the CDR3: TGTGCCAGCAGCCGATCGCAGAAGGTCACTGAAGCTTTCTTT. Its translation: CASSRSQKVTEAFF.

A remark on this clone: A much larger clone sits a single nucleotide away, making a read error possible. The CDR3 protein is CASSGAGGADTQYF. The DNA of the CDR3 is TGTGCCAGCAGTGGCGCGGGAGGTGCGGATACGCAGTATTTT. This chain links TRBV6-4 with TRBJ2-3, with 8 bases lining up with TRBD2. Losses at the gene ends were 4 bases for V and 6 bases for J; bases not matched to a gene: 6. The length of the CDR3 is 14 residues. Germline V lookup: CDR1 MRHNA, CDR2 SNTAGT.

This sequence joins TRBV25-1 and TRBJ2-1; 10 positions match TRBD2. The CDR3 consists of 16 residues. CDR1 and CDR2 (germline): MGHDK, SYGVNS. Germline trimming cut 1 base from V and 2 bases from J; bases unmatched to any gene: 2. The CDR3 DNA reads TGTGCCAGCAGTGAATCAGCGGGAGGGCCCTACAATGAGCAGTTCTTC. Its protein product is CASSESAGGPYNEQFF.